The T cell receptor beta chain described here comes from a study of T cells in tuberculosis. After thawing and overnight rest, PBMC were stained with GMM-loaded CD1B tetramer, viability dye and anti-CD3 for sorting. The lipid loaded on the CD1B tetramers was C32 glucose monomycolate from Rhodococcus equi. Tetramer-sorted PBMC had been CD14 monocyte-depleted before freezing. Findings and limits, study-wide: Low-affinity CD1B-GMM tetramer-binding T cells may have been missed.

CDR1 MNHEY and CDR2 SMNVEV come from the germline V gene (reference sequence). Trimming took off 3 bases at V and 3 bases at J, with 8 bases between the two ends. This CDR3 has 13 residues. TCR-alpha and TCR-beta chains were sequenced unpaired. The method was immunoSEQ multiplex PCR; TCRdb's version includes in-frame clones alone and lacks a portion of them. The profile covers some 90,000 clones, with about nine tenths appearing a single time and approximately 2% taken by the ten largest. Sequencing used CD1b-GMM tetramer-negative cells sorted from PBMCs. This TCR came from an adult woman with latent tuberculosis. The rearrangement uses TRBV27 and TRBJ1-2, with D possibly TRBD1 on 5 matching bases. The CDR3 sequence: CASSFGHDYGYTF. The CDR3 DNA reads TGTGCCAGCAGTTTCGGACACGACTATGGCTACACCTTC.